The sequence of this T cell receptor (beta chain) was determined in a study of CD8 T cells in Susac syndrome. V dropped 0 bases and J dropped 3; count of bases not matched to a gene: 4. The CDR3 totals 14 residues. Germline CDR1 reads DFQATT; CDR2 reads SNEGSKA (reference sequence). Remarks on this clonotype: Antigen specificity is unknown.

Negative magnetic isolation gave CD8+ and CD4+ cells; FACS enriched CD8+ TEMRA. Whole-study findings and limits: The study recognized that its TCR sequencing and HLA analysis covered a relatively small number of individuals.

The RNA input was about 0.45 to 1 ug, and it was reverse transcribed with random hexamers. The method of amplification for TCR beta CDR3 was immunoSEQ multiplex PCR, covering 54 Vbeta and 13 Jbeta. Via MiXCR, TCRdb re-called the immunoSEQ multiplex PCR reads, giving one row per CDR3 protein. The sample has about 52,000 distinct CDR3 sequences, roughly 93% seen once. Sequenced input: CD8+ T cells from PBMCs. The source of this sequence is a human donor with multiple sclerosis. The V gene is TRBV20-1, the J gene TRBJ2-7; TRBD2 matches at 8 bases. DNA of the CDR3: TGCAGTGCTAGAGATAGCGGGGACGACTACGAGCAGTACTTC. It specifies CSARDSGDDYEQYF.